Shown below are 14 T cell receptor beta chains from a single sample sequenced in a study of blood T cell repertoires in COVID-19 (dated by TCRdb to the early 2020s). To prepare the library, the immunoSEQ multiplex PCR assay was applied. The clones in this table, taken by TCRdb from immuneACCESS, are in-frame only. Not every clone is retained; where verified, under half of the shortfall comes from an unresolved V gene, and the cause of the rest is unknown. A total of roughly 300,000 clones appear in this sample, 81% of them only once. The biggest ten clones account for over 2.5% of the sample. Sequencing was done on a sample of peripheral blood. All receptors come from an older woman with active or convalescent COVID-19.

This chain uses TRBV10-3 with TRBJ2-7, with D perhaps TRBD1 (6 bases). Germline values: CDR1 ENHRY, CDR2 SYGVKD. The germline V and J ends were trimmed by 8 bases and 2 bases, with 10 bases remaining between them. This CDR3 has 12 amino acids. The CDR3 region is CAISTGTYEQYF. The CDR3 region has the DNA TGTGCCATCTCAACAGGGACCTACGAGCAGTACTTC.

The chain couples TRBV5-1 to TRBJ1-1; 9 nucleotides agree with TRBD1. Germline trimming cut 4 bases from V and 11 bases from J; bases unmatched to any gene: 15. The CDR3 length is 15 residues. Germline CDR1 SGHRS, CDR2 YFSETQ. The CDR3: CASSTSGTGTLLAFF. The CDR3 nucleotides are TGCGCCAGCAGCACCTCCGGGACAGGGACTTTACTGGCTTTCTTT.

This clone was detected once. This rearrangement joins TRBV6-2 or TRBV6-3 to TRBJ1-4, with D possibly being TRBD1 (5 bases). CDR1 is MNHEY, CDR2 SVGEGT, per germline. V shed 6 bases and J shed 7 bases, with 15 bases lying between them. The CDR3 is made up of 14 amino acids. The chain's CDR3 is CASSPGGNLEKLFF. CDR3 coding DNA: TGTGCCAGCAGCCCCGGGGGGAACCTTGAAAAACTGTTTTTT.

The CDR3 DNA follows: TGTGCCAGCAGTTCGGTCGGGACAGGGGAAGTCAATGAGCAGTTCTTC. This translates into CASSSVGTGEVNEQFF. The genes are TRBV6-5 and TRBJ2-1; 10 bases align to TRBD1. The junction had 9 bases not matched to a gene; V was cut back by 4 bases and J by 6 bases. CDR1 and CDR2 (germline): MNHEY, SVGAGI. CDR3 length: 16 residues.

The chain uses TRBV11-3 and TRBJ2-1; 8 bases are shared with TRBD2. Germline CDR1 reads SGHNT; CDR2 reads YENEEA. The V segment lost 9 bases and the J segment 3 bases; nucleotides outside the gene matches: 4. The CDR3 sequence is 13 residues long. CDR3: CARGRGDYNEQFF. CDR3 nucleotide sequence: TGTGCCAGGGGGCGGGGGGACTACAATGAGCAGTTCTTC.

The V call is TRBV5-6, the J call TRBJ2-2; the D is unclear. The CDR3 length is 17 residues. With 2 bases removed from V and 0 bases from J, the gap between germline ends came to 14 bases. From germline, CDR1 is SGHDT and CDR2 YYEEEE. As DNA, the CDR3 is TGTGCCAGCAGCTTAAGATGGGCAACCACGAACACCGGGGAGCTGTTTTTT. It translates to CASSLRWATTNTGELFF.

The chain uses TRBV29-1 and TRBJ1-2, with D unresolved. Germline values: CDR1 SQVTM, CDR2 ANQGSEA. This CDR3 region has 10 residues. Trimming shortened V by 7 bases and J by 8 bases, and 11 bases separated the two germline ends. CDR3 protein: CSAERGGYTF. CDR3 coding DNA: TGCAGCGCCGAACGGGGAGGCTACACCTTC.

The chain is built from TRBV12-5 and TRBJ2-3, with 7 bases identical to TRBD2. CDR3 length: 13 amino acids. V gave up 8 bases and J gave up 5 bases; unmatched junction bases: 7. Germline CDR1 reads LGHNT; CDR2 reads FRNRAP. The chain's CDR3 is CASNVRGEDTQYF. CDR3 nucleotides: TGTGCTAGTAACGTACGGGGGGAAGATACGCAGTATTTT.

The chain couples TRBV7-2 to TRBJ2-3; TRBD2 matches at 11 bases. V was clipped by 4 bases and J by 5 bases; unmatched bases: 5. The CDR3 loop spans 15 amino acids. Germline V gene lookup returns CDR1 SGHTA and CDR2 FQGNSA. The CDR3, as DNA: TGTGCCAGCAGCTATAGCGGGGGGGCCGGAGATACGCAGTATTTT. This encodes CASSYSGGAGDTQYF. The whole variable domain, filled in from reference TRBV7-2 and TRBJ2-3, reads GAGVSQSPSNKVTEKGKDVELRCDPISGHTALYWYRQSLGQGLEFLIYFQGNSAPDKSGLPSDRFSAERTGGSVSTLTIQRTQQEDSAVYLCASSYSGGAGDTQYFGPGTRLTVL.

Here the CDR3 reads CASSWLAGKSSYEQYF. DNA of the CDR3: TGCGCCAGCAGCTGGCTAGCGGGAAAGAGCTCCTACGAGCAGTACTTC. This chain links TRBV5-1 with TRBJ2-7, with TRBD2 matching 9 bases. V lost 3 bases and J lost 0; bases outside the gene matches: 7. Germline CDR1 reads SGHRS; CDR2 reads YFSETQ. The CDR3 consists of 16 residues.

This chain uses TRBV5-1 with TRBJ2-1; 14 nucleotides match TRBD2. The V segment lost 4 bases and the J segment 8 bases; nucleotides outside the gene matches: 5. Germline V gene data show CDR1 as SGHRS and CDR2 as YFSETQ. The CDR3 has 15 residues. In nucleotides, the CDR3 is TGCGCCAGCAGCGCCGGGACTAGCGGGGGCCATGAGCAGTTCTTC. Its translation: CASSAGTSGGHEQFF.

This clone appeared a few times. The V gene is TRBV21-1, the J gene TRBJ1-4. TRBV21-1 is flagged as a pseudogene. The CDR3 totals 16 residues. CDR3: CASSKEGHRGAEKLFF. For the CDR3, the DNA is TGTGCCAGCAGCAAGGAGGGCCACCGGGGGGCTGAAAAACTGTTTTTT.

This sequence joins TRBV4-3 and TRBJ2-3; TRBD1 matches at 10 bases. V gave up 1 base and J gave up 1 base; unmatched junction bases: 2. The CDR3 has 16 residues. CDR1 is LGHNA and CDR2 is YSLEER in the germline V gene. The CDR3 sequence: CASSQAGTGGTDTQYF. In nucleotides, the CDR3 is TGCGCCAGCAGCCAAGCCGGGACAGGGGGCACAGATACGCAGTATTTT.

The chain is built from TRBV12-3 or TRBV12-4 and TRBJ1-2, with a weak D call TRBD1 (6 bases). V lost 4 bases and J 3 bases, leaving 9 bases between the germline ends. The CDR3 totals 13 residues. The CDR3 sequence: CASSSGHHYGYTF. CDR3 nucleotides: TGTGCCAGCAGTTCGGGACACCACTATGGCTACACCTTC.